This T cell receptor (beta chain) was profiled in a study of control samples from healthy donors and cancer patients. Assay: immunoSEQ multiplex PCR; the TCRdb copy retains only in-frame clones and omits some. This sample carries approximately 170,000 clones, around 87% of them seen once, and the ten largest clones take more than 1.3%. Trimming removed 0 bases from V and 7 bases from J; junction bases left unmatched: 4. The CDR3 runs 15 residues. Germline CDR1 and CDR2: MGHRA and YSYEKL. The sequence was obtained from a woman aged 45-60 years in good health. The sequenced sample consisted of blood. The V gene is TRBV4-1, the J gene TRBJ1-4; TRBD1 agrees at 8 bases. The CDR3 DNA is TGCGCCAGCAGCCAAGATGGACAGGGTGGTGAAAAACTGTTTTTT. It is translated as CASSQDGQGGEKLFF.